Listed below are T cell receptor beta chains from one sample, sequenced in a study of blood T cell repertoires in COVID-19. TCRdb's table, derived via immunoSEQ multiplex PCR, lists solely in-frame clones and lacks some. Of about 270,000 clones in the sample, roughly 86% were seen once. Sample: peripheral blood. All receptors come from a man aged 35-49 years who had recovered from COVID-19. Each CDR3 is given with its conserved first and last residue. The order of the fields is D gene, V gene, J gene, CDR3 DNA, CDR3 protein. A D gene is named only where the DNA matches it firmly.

D gene: TRBD2
V gene: TRBV5-4
J gene: TRBJ2-2
CDR3 DNA: TGTGCCAGCAGCTCCGGACTAGCGGTTACCGGGGAGCTGTTTTTT
CDR3 protein: CASSSGLAVTGELFF

D gene: TRBD2
V gene: TRBV2
J gene: TRBJ2-1
CDR3 DNA: TGTGCCAGCAGAGGGACTAGCGGGAGGTACAATGAGCAGTTCTTC
CDR3 protein: CASRGTSGRYNEQFF

D gene: NA
V gene: TRBV5-4
J gene: TRBJ1-6
CDR3 DNA: TGTGCCAGCAGACCAGGGCCTTGGTCACCCCTCCACTTT
CDR3 protein: CASRPGPWSPLHF

D gene: NA
V gene: TRBV19
J gene: TRBJ1-1
CDR3 DNA: TGTGCCAGTAGTCATTTTTCGACAGTTAACACTGAAGCTTTCTTT
CDR3 protein: CASSHFSTVNTEAFF

D gene: NA
V gene: TRBV5-1
J gene: TRBJ1-3
CDR3 DNA: TGCGCCAGCAGCTTGGTAGGGAGCCTGGTAGGAAACACCATATATTTT
CDR3 protein: CASSLVGSLVGNTIYF

D gene: TRBD2
V gene: TRBV18
J gene: TRBJ2-3
CDR3 DNA: TGTGCCAGCTCACCCGAACTAGCGGGGGGGATTTATACGCAGTATTTT
CDR3 protein: CASSPELAGGIYTQYF

D gene: TRBD2
V gene: TRBV25-1
J gene: TRBJ2-5
CDR3 DNA: TGTGCCAGCAGTGAATACCTTGCGGGGGTTACGTACCAAGAGACCCAGTACTTC
CDR3 protein: CASSEYLAGVTYQETQYF

D gene: TRBD1
V gene: TRBV4-3
J gene: TRBJ2-3
CDR3 DNA: TGCGCCAGCAGCTCGGGACAGGGACGCACAGATACGCAGTATTTT
CDR3 protein: CASSSGQGRTDTQYF

D gene: NA
V gene: TRBV7-6
J gene: TRBJ1-5
CDR3 DNA: TGTGCCAGCAGCCGAGGGACTTTTCAGCCCCAGCATTTT
CDR3 protein: CASSRGTFQPQHF

D gene: TRBD1
V gene: TRBV15
J gene: TRBJ2-3
CDR3 DNA: TGTGCCACCAGCAGAGGGAGGACAGGCCTCACAGATACGCAGTATTTT
CDR3 protein: CATSRGRTGLTDTQYF

D gene: NA
V gene: TRBV6-1
J gene: TRBJ1-1
CDR3 DNA: TGTGCCAGCAGTGAAGCGCTTGGGGGCGGCAAGAGGCACACTGAAGCTTTCTTT
CDR3 protein: CASSEALGGGKRHTEAFF

D gene: NA
V gene: TRBV5-1
J gene: TRBJ2-2
CDR3 DNA: TGCGCCAGCAGCATTCCTAAGTCCGGGGAGCTGTTTTTT
CDR3 protein: CASSIPKSGELFF

D gene: TRBD2
V gene: TRBV6-5
J gene: TRBJ2-7
CDR3 DNA: TGTGCCAGCAGGTCTAGCGGGGGTTCCCCCTACGAGCAGTACTTC
CDR3 protein: CASRSSGGSPYEQYF

D gene: TRBD2
V gene: TRBV4-3
J gene: TRBJ2-1
CDR3 DNA: TGCGCCAGCAGCCTCGTAGCGGGACTAAGGTCTTTGCGCGTTAATGAGCAGTTCTTC
CDR3 protein: CASSLVAGLRSLRVNEQFF

D gene: NA
V gene: TRBV7-2
J gene: TRBJ2-2
CDR3 DNA: TGTGCCAGCAGCTTGAGCCCGCTAACCGGGGAGCTGTTTTTT
CDR3 protein: CASSLSPLTGELFF

D gene: NA
V gene: TRBV7-2
J gene: TRBJ2-7
CDR3 DNA: TGTGCCAGCAGCTTAGTAGCAGGGGACTACGAGCAGTACTTC
CDR3 protein: CASSLVAGDYEQYF